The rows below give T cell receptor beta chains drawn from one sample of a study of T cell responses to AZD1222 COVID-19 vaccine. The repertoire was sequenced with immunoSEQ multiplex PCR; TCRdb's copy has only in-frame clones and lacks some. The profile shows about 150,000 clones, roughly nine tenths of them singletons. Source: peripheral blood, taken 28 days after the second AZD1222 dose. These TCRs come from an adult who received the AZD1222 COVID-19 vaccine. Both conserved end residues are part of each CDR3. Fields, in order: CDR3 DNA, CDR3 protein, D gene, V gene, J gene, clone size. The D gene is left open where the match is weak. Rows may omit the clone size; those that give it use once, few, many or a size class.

TGTGCCAGCAGTGAAAAACAAGCCGAGAACACTGAAGCTTTCTTT	CASSEKQAENTEAFF	.	TRBV2	TRBJ1-1	once
TGTGCCAGCAGTTTGGATGACAGCTATGGCTACACCTTC	CASSLDDSYGYTF	.	TRBV12-3/TRBV12-4	TRBJ1-2	once
TGTGCCAGCAGCCAAGTTAGAGGGGCCGAGCAGTACTTC	CASSQVRGAEQYF	.	TRBV14	TRBJ2-7	.
TGCAGTGCAAATGGAGGGAACGAGCAGTACTTC	CSANGGNEQYF	.	TRBV20-1	TRBJ2-7	.
TGTGCCAGCAGCCGTCGTAGAGCGGGGGGGCCCGAGACCCAGTACTTC	CASSRRRAGGPETQYF	TRBD2	TRBV5-4	TRBJ2-5	.
TGTGCAAGTCGCCCCGCCGACGCATACCATAAAAAGGGGGTCGATCAGCCCCAGCATTTT	CASRPADAYHKKGVDQPQHF	.	TRBV12-2	TRBJ1-5	once
TGTGCCAGCAGCTTGTCCCTCCGACAGGGACAAGGCTACACCTTC	CASSLSLRQGQGYTF	TRBD1	TRBV5-4	TRBJ1-2	.
TGCGCCAGCAGCTCCACGACAAGTCGTTTCTACGAGCAGTACTTC	CASSSTTSRFYEQYF	.	TRBV5-1	TRBJ2-7	.
TGCGCCAGCAGCCAGAGGCCAGGCTCTGGGGCCAACGTCCTGACTTTC	CASSQRPGSGANVLTF	.	TRBV4-3	TRBJ2-6	.
TGTGCCAGCAGCCAAGGAAGTCTTGTGGGCGAGCAGTACTTC	CASSQGSLVGEQYF	.	TRBV14	TRBJ2-7	.
TGTGCCAGCAGTAACCGCGGGACAGGGGGCACTGAAGCTTTCTTT	CASSNRGTGGTEAFF	TRBD1	TRBV6-2/TRBV6-3	TRBJ1-1	.
TGTGCCAGCTCACCACGGAACAGGGGGCTGGACGAGCAGTACTTC	CASSPRNRGLDEQYF	TRBD1	TRBV18	TRBJ2-7	once
TGTGCCAGCAGTTGGACAGGGACGACGAATGAAAAACTGTTTTTT	CASSWTGTTNEKLFF	TRBD1	TRBV6-8	TRBJ1-4	.
TGCAGCGTTGGGGTAACTAGCGGGGCGCGGGGTGAGCAGTTCTTC	CSVGVTSGARGEQFF	TRBD2	TRBV29-1	TRBJ2-1	.
TGTGCCAGCAGCCAGGACCGAAACTCTGGAAACACCATATATTTT	CASSQDRNSGNTIYF	.	TRBV5-4	TRBJ1-3	.
TGTGCCAGCAGTCCAGGCGCAGGGGGTGAAAAACTGTTTTTT	CASSPGAGGEKLFF	TRBD1	TRBV28	TRBJ1-4	.
TGTGCCAGCAGCGGGGGCCTCTCCTACAATGAGCAGTTCTTC	CASSGGLSYNEQFF	.	TRBV14	TRBJ2-1	.
TGTGCCAGCAGTTTCACCGGGGCCAGGTCCGAGCAGTACTTC	CASSFTGARSEQYF	.	TRBV5-4	TRBJ2-7	.
TGTGCCACCAGTGACCGCCGGACCTATGGCTACACCTTC	CATSDRRTYGYTF	.	TRBV24-1	TRBJ1-2	.
TGTGCCAGCAGCCCCGGGGCGGCAGCAAACTATGGCTACACCTTC	CASSPGAAANYGYTF	.	TRBV3-1/TRBV3-2	TRBJ1-2	.
TGTGCCAGCTCACCACAAGCGGAGAGCGGCTACACCTTC	CASSPQAESGYTF	.	TRBV18	TRBJ1-2	.
TGTGCCAGCAGCTCCCGGGCCGGCCAAGAGACCCAGTACTTC	CASSSRAGQETQYF	.	TRBV7-3	TRBJ2-5	.
TGTGCCAGCAGCTTATCCCCCGGGTCGAGCGGGACCGGGGAGACCCAGTACTTC	CASSLSPGSSGTGETQYF	TRBD2	TRBV13	TRBJ2-5	.
TGTGCCAGCAGCTTAGACCCCCCGAGTGGTTCGCACCAAGAGACCCAGTACTTC	CASSLDPPSGSHQETQYF	.	TRBV11-2	TRBJ2-5	.
TGTGCCAGTAGTATAGAAGTTTCCGGGGAGCTGTTTTTT	CASSIEVSGELFF	.	TRBV19	TRBJ2-2	.
TGCAGTGGCAGAAGGAACACTGAAGCTTTCTTT	CSGRRNTEAFF	.	TRBV20-1	TRBJ1-1	.
TGTGCCACCAGCTCGCCGGTTACGCAGTATTTT	CATSSPVTQYF	.	TRBV15	TRBJ2-3	.
TGTGCCAGCAGTGAATTTGGGGGCCCGAGGACTGAAGCTTTCTTT	CASSEFGGPRTEAFF	.	TRBV6-1	TRBJ1-1	.
TGTGCCAGCAGCGAGACTAGCGGCCTTTACAATGAGCAGTTCTTC	CASSETSGLYNEQFF	TRBD2	TRBV4-2	TRBJ2-1	.
TGTGCCAGCGGTAACAAAAACTATGGCTACACCTTC	CASGNKNYGYTF	.	TRBV28	TRBJ1-2	.
TGTGCCAGCAGCGCAGGGGTGGGCACCTACAATGAGCAGTTCTTC	CASSAGVGTYNEQFF	.	TRBV5-8	TRBJ2-1	few
TGTGCCAGCAGTGAAGTTTGGGGATCCTACTCCTACGAGCAGTACTTC	CASSEVWGSYSYEQYF	.	TRBV6-1	TRBJ2-7	once
TGTGCCAGCAGCCCGACAGGGCTAGATCAGCCCCAGCATTTT	CASSPTGLDQPQHF	TRBD1	TRBV6-5	TRBJ1-5	.
TGCAGCGTTGAATTCACCGCCCCCCCTCCCACCTTC	CSVEFTAPPPTF	.	TRBV29-1	TRBJ1-2	.
TGTGCCTCAACCTGGGGGGGAGGTCAAGAGACCCAGTACTTC	CASTWGGGQETQYF	TRBD2	TRBV11-2	TRBJ2-5	.
TGTGCCAGCACCCCTAACCCCTTCTACGAGCAGTACTTC	CASTPNPFYEQYF	.	TRBV12-3/TRBV12-4	TRBJ2-7	.
TGTGCCAGTAGTACCACAGGGGGCGCAGGGCAGCCCCAGCATTTT	CASSTTGGAGQPQHF	TRBD1	TRBV19	TRBJ1-5	.
TGCGCCAGCAGCCAAGATTGGAGCTTAGGGGGATTGGGCGGCTACACCTTC	CASSQDWSLGGLGGYTF	.	TRBV4-3	TRBJ1-2	.
TGTGCCAGCAGAGGAGGGGGCGACCCACCCCTCCACTTT	CASRGGGDPPLHF	TRBD1	TRBV28	TRBJ1-6	.
TGTGCCAGCAGCTTAGTTGCCGGTAATCAGCCCCAGCATTTT	CASSLVAGNQPQHF	.	TRBV7-2	TRBJ1-5	few
TGTGCCAGCAGTTACGCTGGACAGGACCGCTACGAGCAGTACTTC	CASSYAGQDRYEQYF	TRBD1	TRBV6-5	TRBJ2-7	.
TGTGCCAGCAGGATGGGGAGCGGCGAGACCCAGTACTTC	CASRMGSGETQYF	.	TRBV6-5	TRBJ2-5	.
TGCGCCAGCAGCCAAGGTTTGACTAGCGTTGACTACGAGCAGTACTTC	CASSQGLTSVDYEQYF	TRBD2	TRBV4-3	TRBJ2-7	once
TGTGCCAGTAGTATAGGGGGTGTGGGTAATTCACCCCTCCACTTT	CASSIGGVGNSPLHF	.	TRBV19	TRBJ1-6	.
TGTGCCATCAGTGAGAACTCCATATACGAGCAGTACTTC	CAISENSIYEQYF	.	TRBV10-3	TRBJ2-7	.
TGTGCCAGCAGTTACTCGACGCAGGTCGACACTGAAGCTTTCTTT	CASSYSTQVDTEAFF	.	TRBV6-5	TRBJ1-1	.
TGTGCCAGTATTTCTTATGAGCTAGAAGCTTTCTTT	CASISYELEAFF	.	TRBV19	TRBJ1-1	.
TGCGCCAGCAGCCAAACCCGGCAAGAGACCCAGTACTTC	CASSQTRQETQYF	.	TRBV4-3	TRBJ2-5	.
TGCGCCAGCAGCCCGCGACAGGGCTCCTACGAGCAGTACTTC	CASSPRQGSYEQYF	TRBD1	TRBV4-1	TRBJ2-7	few
TGTGCCAGCGGGAAAACCGGGACAGGCCAAGAGACCCAGTACTTC	CASGKTGTGQETQYF	TRBD1	TRBV6-5	TRBJ2-5	.
TGTGCCAGCAGCCAAGATCGGGGGCAGCCCCAGCATTTT	CASSQDRGQPQHF	.	TRBV3-1/TRBV3-2	TRBJ1-5	.
TGTGCCAGCAGTGGAAACTCTGGTAGCTCCTACGAGCAGTACTTC	CASSGNSGSSYEQYF	.	TRBV25-1	TRBJ2-7	.
TGTGCCAGCAGCGCCCTAGCCTTCGCCAGGGAGCTGTTTTTT	CASSALAFARELFF	.	TRBV11-1	TRBJ2-2	.
TGTGCCAGCAGTTATTCCGAGGGGAAAAGCAATCAGCCCCAGCATTTT	CASSYSEGKSNQPQHF	.	TRBV6-2/TRBV6-3	TRBJ1-5	.
TGTGCCAGCAGGGTAGACAGGGGGAATCAGCCCCAGCATTTT	CASRVDRGNQPQHF	TRBD1	TRBV28	TRBJ1-5	once
TGTGCCACCAGCCGGATTCTACAGGGGGGAGAGACCCAGTACTTC	CATSRILQGGETQYF	TRBD1	TRBV15	TRBJ2-5	.